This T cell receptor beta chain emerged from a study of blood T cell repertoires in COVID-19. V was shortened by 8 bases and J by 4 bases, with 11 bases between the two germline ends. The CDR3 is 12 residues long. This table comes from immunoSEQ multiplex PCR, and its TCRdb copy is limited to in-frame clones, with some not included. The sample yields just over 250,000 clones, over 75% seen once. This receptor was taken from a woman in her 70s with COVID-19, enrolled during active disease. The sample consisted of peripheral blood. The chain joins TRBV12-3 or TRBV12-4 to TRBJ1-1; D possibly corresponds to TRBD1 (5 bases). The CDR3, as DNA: TGTGCCAGCCAAGGGGTGAGCACTGAAGCTTTCTTT. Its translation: CASQGVSTEAFF.